The 11 T cell receptor beta chains below were found in one sample sequenced in a study of blood T cell repertoires in COVID-19. The table came from immunoSEQ multiplex PCR; TCRdb's copy has only in-frame clones and leaves some out. The data show some 97,000 clones, approximately 91% seen once. The sequenced sample was peripheral blood. Source of these receptors: a woman aged 55-69 years with acute or convalescent COVID-19.

The V gene is TRBV30, the J gene TRBJ1-1; D remains ambiguous. Trimming pared 1 base from V and 1 base from J, leaving 4 bases between. CDR1 and CDR2 from the germline V gene are GTSNPN and SVGIG (reference sequence). There are 12 residues in the CDR3. The CDR3 spells CAWSDWNTEAFF. CDR3 sequence (DNA): TGTGCCTGGAGTGACTGGAACACTGAAGCTTTCTTT.

In its sample, this clone was seen once. The V and J genes are TRBV4-1 and TRBJ2-7; TRBD1 matches at 8 bases. V lost 3 bases and J lost 5; bases outside the gene matches: 9. The CDR3 spans 15 residues. CDR1 is MGHRA, CDR2 YSYEKL, per germline. For the CDR3, the DNA is TGCGCCAGCAGCCACTCAGGGGGCATTCTCGACGAGCAGTACTTC. Residues: CASSHSGGILDEQYF.

This clone was observed once. One junction end does not reproduce the germline sequence, and a read error may be involved. The chain has TRBV5-1 and TRBJ2-5; 7 bases agree with TRBD1. Germline V lookup: CDR1 SGHRS, CDR2 YFSETQ. The CDR3 is made up of 11 amino acids. DNA for the CDR3: TGCGCCAGCAGCTTTGACAGGGTCCCAAACTTC. Its protein is CASSFDRVPNF.

This clone was observed once. The gene calls are TRBV12-2 and TRBJ2-2; TRBD2, the table's D call, lacks a check against the DNA. TRBV12-2 is classified as a pseudogene. The CDR3 is made up of 21 amino acids. In DNA form, the CDR3 reads TGTGCAAGTCGCTTGATCGCGGGGAACGGCCCAAAAGGCGCGAACACCGGGGAGCTGTTTTTT. Translated: CASRLIAGNGPKGANTGELFF.

CDR3 DNA sequence: TGTGCCAGCAGCTCCCAGGACAGGGGCCCTCACAATGAGCAGTTCTTC. This translates into CASSSQDRGPHNEQFF. The chain couples TRBV7-3 to TRBJ2-1, with 9 positions matching TRBD1. The germline V gene encodes CDR1 SGHTA and CDR2 FQGTGA. The CDR3 is made up of 16 amino acids. V shed 4 bases and J 5 bases; nucleotides not matched to a gene: 9.

Regarding this clone: A junction boundary mismatches the germline segment, possibly from a read error. V is TRBV3-1 (or the pseudogene TRBV3-2) and J is TRBJ2-2; weak D call: TRBD1 (6 bases). The CDR3 has 16 amino acids. Germline CDR1 and CDR2: LGHDT and YNNKEL (reference sequence). The DNA for the CDR3 is TGTGCCAGCACCCAACAGGGCGGTCGGGTCGGCGGGGAGCTGTTTTTT. It codes for CASTQQGGRVGGELFF.

The gene calls are TRBV7-8 and TRBJ2-1; 7 positions agree with TRBD1. V lost 5 bases to trimming and J lost 0 bases; unmatched junction nucleotides: 13. Germline V gene sequence: CDR1 SGHVS, CDR2 FQNEAQ. The CDR3 contains 18 residues. The CDR3 nucleotides read TGTGCCAGCAGCAGTAGGCCAGGGGGAGCCAGCTCCTACAATGAGCAGTTCTTC. It codes for CASSSRPGGASSYNEQFF.

This rearrangement joins TRBV15 to TRBJ1-1; tentative D call: TRBD1 (5 bases). The germline CDR1 and CDR2 sequences are LNHNV and YYDKDF (reference sequence). CDR3 length: 14 amino acids. With 4 bases removed from V and 6 bases from J, the gap between germline ends came to 15 bases. Here the CDR3 reads CATSTAGTYSEAFF. CDR3 sequence (DNA): TGTGCCACCAGCACAGCCGGGACTTATTCTGAAGCTTTCTTT.

The chain is built from TRBV18 and TRBJ2-7, with 7 bases matching TRBD1. The CDR3 is made up of 15 amino acids. Germline V lookup: CDR1 KGHSH, CDR2 LQKENI. V lost 3 bases and J lost 2; bases outside the gene matches: 7. CDR3 bases: TGTGCCAGCTCACCCCGACGGGACAGTACCTACGAGCAGTACTTC. It is translated as CASSPRRDSTYEQYF.

V gene TRBV5-1 combines with J gene TRBJ1-2; 10 bases agree with TRBD1. The CDR3 sequence is 14 residues long. Per the germline V gene, CDR1 is SGHRS and CDR2 is YFSETQ. J was trimmed by 6 bases and V by 0 bases; bases with no gene match: 2. The DNA for the CDR3 is TGCGCCAGCAGCTTGGGACAGGGGGCAGATGGCTACACCTTC. Translation: CASSLGQGADGYTF.

The J gene is TRBJ2-1, the V gene TRBV6-5; 10 bases fit TRBD2. Germline loops: CDR1 MNHEY, CDR2 SVGAGI. V was pared by 6 bases and J by 1 base, with 6 bases of the junction left unmatched. There are 16 residues in the CDR3. Here the CDR3 reads CASRYSGRASYNEQFF. CDR3 nucleotides: TGTGCCAGCAGATACAGCGGGAGGGCTTCCTACAATGAGCAGTTCTTC.